A selection of T cell receptor beta chains follows, all from one sample in a study of blood T cell repertoires in COVID-19. The assay was immunoSEQ multiplex PCR, and TCRdb's table has in-frame clones only and misses some. The sample has about 76,000 clones, approximately 85% seen once. Source material: peripheral blood. Receptors originate from a man aged 50 to 60 with COVID-19, enrolled during active disease. The CDR3 runs from the conserved cysteine through the conserved F or W. D genes are given only for firm matches. The size entry is marked missing in some rows and otherwise reads once, few, many or a size class.

>TRBD1|TRBV20-1|TRBJ2-7|NA
TGCAGTGCGCAGGGGGAACGGGGGCAGTACTTC
CSAQGERGQYF
>NA|TRBV24-1|TRBJ2-3|NA
TGTGCCACCAGTGACCGTAAGACAGCCTCCCAACCCACAGATACGCAGTATTTT
CATSDRKTASQPTDTQYF
>TRBD2|TRBV19|TRBJ2-7|NA
TGTGCCAGTAGTCTAACCCCCACGGTAGCGGGAGTCGAGCAGTACTTC
CASSLTPTVAGVEQYF
>NA|TRBV27|TRBJ1-1|NA
TGTGCCAGCAGTTATTGGAGGCGCAGTGAAGCTTTCTTT
CASSYWRRSEAFF
>NA|TRBV14|TRBJ2-3|NA
TGTGCCAGCAGCCAGGCGCGGAGGGCCACGACAGATACGCAGTATTTT
CASSQARRATTDTQYF
>TRBD1|TRBV19|TRBJ1-2|NA
TGTGCCAGTAGTATCCGGGACAGGGGTAATGGCTACACCTTC
CASSIRDRGNGYTF
>TRBD2|TRBV28|TRBJ2-7|NA
TGTGCCAGCAGGTCACTAGCGGGAGCGGGCGAGCAGTACTTC
CASRSLAGAGEQYF
>TRBD2|TRBV7-3|TRBJ2-3|NA
TGTGCCAGCAGCCTAGCGGGAGGCCTTTCGGATACGCAGTATTTT
CASSLAGGLSDTQYF
>NA|TRBV7-9|TRBJ1-5|NA
TGTGCCAGCAGCGCATCGCCGGTTAATCAGCCCCAGCATTTT
CASSASPVNQPQHF
>TRBD2|TRBV19|TRBJ2-5|many
TGTGCCAGTAGTACCGGGACTAGCGGGAGTAGCGAAGAGACCCAGTACTTC
CASSTGTSGSSEETQYF
>NA|TRBV30|TRBJ1-2|few
TGTGCCTGGAGTGTACGGGCTAGACCTCGGGGCTATGGCTACACCTTC
CAWSVRARPRGYGYTF
>TRBD1|TRBV11-2|TRBJ1-3|NA
TGTGCCAGCAGCGGACGGGACAGGGGACGCACAAGCTCTGGAAACACCATATATTTT
CASSGRDRGRTSSGNTIYF
>NA|TRBV6-6|TRBJ1-5|NA
TGTGCCGGGACCCCGGACCAGGGGCAGCCCCAGCATTTT
CAGTPDQGQPQHF
>NA|TRBV28|TRBJ1-1|NA
TGTGCCAGCAGTGTCCTAACTGAAGCTTTCTTT
CASSVLTEAFF
>TRBD2|TRBV6-6|TRBJ2-7|NA
TGTGCCAGCACTCTAGCGGGAGGGCCCTCCTACGAGCAGTACTTC
CASTLAGGPSYEQYF
>TRBD1|TRBV7-2|TRBJ2-7|NA
TGTGCCAGCAGCTTAGCCCAGGGGCAGGGGGTCTACGAGCAGTACTTC
CASSLAQGQGVYEQYF
>TRBD1|TRBV6-5|TRBJ1-2|NA
TGTGCCAGCACTCCGACAGGGCCGGGTTATGGCTACACCTTC
CASTPTGPGYGYTF
>NA|TRBV7-3|TRBJ2-2|once
TGTGCCAGCAGTCCTACTTTAACCGGGGAGCTGTTTTTT
CASSPTLTGELFF
>TRBD1|TRBV19|TRBJ2-3|NA
TGTGCCCGACCGGTCCGGACAGGATGCACAGATACGCAGTATTTT
CARPVRTGCTDTQYF
>TRBD1|TRBV6-5|TRBJ2-1|NA
TGTGCCAGCAGTTACGGGACAGGGTCCTACAATGAGCAGTTCTTC
CASSYGTGSYNEQFF
>NA|TRBV10-2|TRBJ2-2|few
TGCGCCAGCGGCCAGGGAGGAGACACCGGGGAGCTGTTTTTT
CASGQGGDTGELFF
>TRBD1|TRBV5-6|TRBJ1-2|NA
TGTGCCAGCAGCTTGAGGGGGCAGGGAGGCTACACCTTC
CASSLRGQGGYTF
>NA|TRBV30|TRBJ1-5|NA
TGTGCCTGGAGTGCAGGGGTCCATCAGCCCCAGCATTTT
CAWSAGVHQPQHF
>TRBD2|TRBV7-3|TRBJ2-3|NA
TGTGCCAGCAGCTCACTAGCGGGAGACACAGATACGCAGTATTTT
CASSSLAGDTDTQYF
>NA|TRBV6-5|TRBJ2-1|NA
TGTGCCAGCAGTTACTCGACAGCGAATGAGCAGTTCTTC
CASSYSTANEQFF